The rows below give T cell receptor beta chains drawn from one sample of a study of shared clonotypes between healthy human individuals. The table came from immunoSEQ multiplex PCR; TCRdb's copy has only in-frame clones and leaves some out. The table has approximately 1.5 million clones, 98% seen once. Sample: naive CD4+ T cells sorted from blood. The receptors were gathered from a man between 25 and 39 years old in good health. CDR3s include the opening cysteine and the closing phenylalanine or tryptophan. The D gene is left open where the match is weak.

cdr3_aa: CASSLTPEKMNTEAFF; cdr3_nt: TGCGCCAGCAGCTTGACCCCAGAGAAGATGAACACTGAAGCTTTCTTT; v_call: TRBV5-1; j_call: TRBJ1-1; d_call: -
cdr3_aa: CASSPSRTRLRTDTQYF; cdr3_nt: TGTGCCAGCAGCCCATCCCGGACTAGATTGCGCACAGATACGCAGTATTTT; v_call: TRBV7-8; j_call: TRBJ2-3; d_call: TRBD2
cdr3_aa: CASSVAIHPGQGDYGYTF; cdr3_nt: TGTGCCAGCAGCGTCGCTATTCATCCGGGACAGGGCGACTATGGCTACACCTTC; v_call: TRBV9; j_call: TRBJ1-2; d_call: TRBD1
cdr3_aa: CSVGALGRQGAFSTDTQYF; cdr3_nt: TGCAGCGTGGGAGCGTTGGGTCGACAGGGGGCTTTTAGCACAGATACGCAGTATTTT; v_call: TRBV29-1; j_call: TRBJ2-3; d_call: TRBD1
cdr3_aa: CASSYGTVVSGRTYEQYF; cdr3_nt: TGTGCCAGCAGTTACGGAACGGTTGTTAGCGGGAGGACCTACGAGCAGTACTTC; v_call: TRBV6-9; j_call: TRBJ2-7; d_call: TRBD2
cdr3_aa: CASSVADEAGELFF; cdr3_nt: TGTGCCAGCAGCGTTGCAGACGAGGCCGGGGAGCTGTTTTTT; v_call: TRBV9; j_call: TRBJ2-2; d_call: -
cdr3_aa: CASSPQQGDTEAFF; cdr3_nt: TGTGCCAGCTCACCTCAACAGGGGGATACTGAAGCTTTCTTT; v_call: TRBV18; j_call: TRBJ1-1; d_call: TRBD1
cdr3_aa: CASSLAYASVFETQYF; cdr3_nt: TGTGCCAGCAGCTTAGCGTACGCGTCGGTGTTTGAGACCCAGTACTTC; v_call: TRBV7-6; j_call: TRBJ2-5; d_call: -
cdr3_aa: CAWSQRGWGTDTQYF; cdr3_nt: TGTGCCTGGAGTCAAAGAGGGTGGGGCACAGATACGCAGTATTTT; v_call: TRBV30; j_call: TRBJ2-3; d_call: -
cdr3_aa: CASSALVLQQAFF; cdr3_nt: TGTGCCAGCAGCGCCCTGGTTTTACAGCAAGCTTTCTTT; v_call: TRBV21-1; j_call: TRBJ1-1; d_call: -
cdr3_aa: CASSLAVGRGQETQYF; cdr3_nt: TGTGCCAGCAGCTTAGCAGTAGGTAGGGGGCAGGAGACCCAGTACTTC; v_call: TRBV7-2; j_call: TRBJ2-5; d_call: TRBD1
cdr3_aa: CASSVGTSSHEQYF; cdr3_nt: TGTGCCAGCAGCGTTGGGACTAGCTCGCACGAGCAGTACTTC; v_call: TRBV9; j_call: TRBJ2-7; d_call: TRBD2
cdr3_aa: CASSSEGFGDQPQHF; cdr3_nt: TGTGCCAGCAGTTCGGAGGGATTTGGGGATCAGCCCCAGCATTTT; v_call: TRBV28; j_call: TRBJ1-5; d_call: -
cdr3_aa: CASSRRGHDKGEQFF; cdr3_nt: TGTGCCAGTAGTCGGCGGGGCCATGACAAAGGTGAGCAGTTCTTC; v_call: TRBV19; j_call: TRBJ2-1; d_call: -
cdr3_aa: CASSLGGRRANEQFF; cdr3_nt: TGTGCCAGCAGCTTAGGCGGGCGGAGGGCCAATGAGCAGTTCTTC; v_call: TRBV7-3; j_call: TRBJ2-1; d_call: -
cdr3_aa: CASSFSSGPQETQYF; cdr3_nt: TGTGCCAGCAGCTTTTCTAGCGGGCCCCAAGAGACCCAGTACTTC; v_call: TRBV5-4; j_call: TRBJ2-5; d_call: TRBD2
cdr3_aa: CASSPGTGEREQFF; cdr3_nt: TGTGCCAGTAGTCCCGGGACAGGGGAACGTGAGCAGTTCTTC; v_call: TRBV19; j_call: TRBJ2-1; d_call: TRBD1
cdr3_aa: CASSQIKGGSDNEQFF; cdr3_nt: TGTGCCAGCAGTCAGATTAAGGGGGGAAGCGACAATGAGCAGTTCTTC; v_call: TRBV28; j_call: TRBJ2-1; d_call: -